This entry concerns a single T cell receptor beta chain. The source of the sample is a study of cytomegalovirus exposure and HLA in healthy donors. The PCR used 60 Vbeta and 13 Jbeta primers. Profiled with immunoSEQ multiplex PCR; TCRdb holds only in-frame clones, not every one. The repertoire holds fewer than 95,000 clones, with 65% to 80% as singletons. Sequenced material: PBMCs. The TCR sequence derives from a man aged 40-55 years in good health and CMV-seronegative.

CDR3 sequence: CASSTDRNTEAFF. The CDR3 DNA sequence: TGTGCCAGCAGCACCGACAGGAACACTGAAGCTTTCTTT. This chain joins TRBV11-2 and TRBJ1-1, with a possible D match to TRBD1 (5 bases). V dropped 5 bases and J dropped 1 base, with 8 bases sitting between them. CDR3 length equals 13 residues. The germline V gene encodes CDR1 SGHAT and CDR2 FQNNGV.